Listed below are T cell receptor beta chains from one sample, sequenced in a study of T cell responses to AZD1222 COVID-19 vaccine. Assay: immunoSEQ multiplex PCR; the TCRdb copy retains only in-frame clones and omits some. This table has roughly 67,000 clones, around 83% appearing once. The material was peripheral blood, obtained on day 0 of AZD1222 vaccination. The source of these receptors is an adult in good health. CDR3s include the opening cysteine and the closing phenylalanine or tryptophan. The order of the fields is J gene, V gene, CDR3 protein.

j_gene: TRBJ1-2; v_gene: TRBV5-5; CDR3aa: CASSLTGTSDYGYTF
j_gene: TRBJ2-1; v_gene: TRBV5-1; CDR3aa: CASSLGGTSYNEQFF
j_gene: TRBJ1-2; v_gene: TRBV6-5; CDR3aa: CASRRTGRVVNGYTF
j_gene: TRBJ1-1; v_gene: TRBV6-5; CDR3aa: CAAVGLGNTEAFF
j_gene: TRBJ1-1; v_gene: TRBV9; CDR3aa: CASSVGGRTEAFF
j_gene: TRBJ1-5; v_gene: TRBV6-5; CDR3aa: CASSLSSMGNQPQHF
j_gene: TRBJ1-3; v_gene: TRBV4-1; CDR3aa: CASSAQAYSGNTIYF
j_gene: TRBJ1-6; v_gene: TRBV10-1; CDR3aa: CASNTRTVPNSPLHF
j_gene: TRBJ1-3; v_gene: TRBV7-2; CDR3aa: CASSLVMTASGNTIYF
j_gene: TRBJ2-7; v_gene: TRBV6-1; CDR3aa: CASSEALTSYEQYF
j_gene: TRBJ2-2; v_gene: TRBV6-5; CDR3aa: CASSSGQTLNTGELFF
j_gene: TRBJ1-2; v_gene: TRBV19; CDR3aa: CASSIGHGVPNYGYTF
j_gene: TRBJ2-1; v_gene: TRBV2; CDR3aa: CASTGTSGGVEQFF
j_gene: TRBJ2-7; v_gene: TRBV28; CDR3aa: CASSLSSGVPYEQYF
j_gene: TRBJ1-4; v_gene: TRBV28; CDR3aa: CASSYYGTTTNEKLFF
j_gene: TRBJ2-1; v_gene: TRBV18; CDR3aa: CASSRRTGGDNEQFF
j_gene: TRBJ1-1; v_gene: TRBV10-3; CDR3aa: CAISVPGGEAFF
j_gene: TRBJ2-2; v_gene: TRBV6-5; CDR3aa: CASRQVEGAGELFF
j_gene: TRBJ1-3; v_gene: TRBV7-9; CDR3aa: CASSDRSGNTIYF
j_gene: TRBJ1-1; v_gene: TRBV10-2; CDR3aa: CASEVSRSDGVNTEAFF
j_gene: TRBJ2-5; v_gene: TRBV18; CDR3aa: CASSPGGAETQYF
j_gene: TRBJ2-5; v_gene: TRBV9; CDR3aa: CASSGNPDAQETQYF
j_gene: TRBJ2-1; v_gene: TRBV1; CDR3aa: CTSSQDLASGGDLSSADYNEQFF
j_gene: TRBJ2-7; v_gene: TRBV7-9; CDR3aa: CASSSADGVSYEQYF
j_gene: TRBJ2-7; v_gene: TRBV13; CDR3aa: CASGNDRGYEQYF
j_gene: TRBJ2-5; v_gene: TRBV11-2; CDR3aa: CASTTGTGDGETQYF
j_gene: TRBJ2-3; v_gene: TRBV14; CDR3aa: CASSQGRGKSGATDTQYF
j_gene: TRBJ2-3; v_gene: TRBV4-1; CDR3aa: CASSQDRGEDTQYF
j_gene: TRBJ2-5; v_gene: TRBV6-5; CDR3aa: CASSRLQETQYF